This T cell receptor beta chain comes out of a study of T cells after yellow fever vaccination. As for the study in general: SMART-Seq v4 Ultra Low Input served to prepare low-cell-number fractions. Findings and limits, study-wide: Clonotypes shared by both compartments, CD4 and CD8, made up a small share. Clones that expanded after primary vaccination mostly reappeared after the booster (nearly 98% CD4, about 89% CD8). Though weaker, the secondary response peaked faster, on day 5 versus 15.

Germline V gene lookup returns CDR1 DFQATT and CDR2 SNEGSKA (reference sequence). V gave up 5 bases and J gave up 2 bases; unmatched junction bases: 6. The CDR3 consists of 14 residues. This clonotype was found many times. Antigen unknown. TCRdb called the 5' RACE reads again in MiXCR, with one record for every CDR3 protein. The sample lists hundreds of thousands of distinct CDR3 sequences; 13% were seen once. The source is a man between 25 and 39 years old who received the YFV17D yellow fever vaccine. The input for sequencing was PBMCs, taken on the day of the yellow fever booster vaccination. V gene TRBV20-1 combines with J gene TRBJ2-3, with TRBD2 matching over 8 bases. The CDR3 region has the DNA TGCAGTGCTCGAACTAGCGGAACCACAGATACGCAGTATTTT. The encoded protein is CSARTSGTTDTQYF.